This T cell receptor beta chain appears in the sequencing data of a study of metastatic and nonmetastatic thyroid tumors. In regard to this clone: Its antigen is not known.

Unmatched junction bases numbered 5, after V lost 3 bases and J lost 3 bases. Per germline, CDR1 LNHDA and CDR2 SQIVND (reference sequence). There are 14 residues in the CDR3. Findings and caveats of the study: Versus benign nodules, malignant thyroid tumors reportedly had significantly higher TCR beta diversity, in blood and tumor.

Each patient came to thyroid surgery without any prior treatment (of any kind). TCRdb re-clonotyped the PCR reads through MiXCR. The sample lists 9,000 to 15,000 clones, around a third seen once, with over 10% in the top ten. The sequence derives from a female donor with papillary thyroid cancer or a benign thyroid nodule (not recorded which). Some clones in this sample may be carry-over from other donors' samples. Sequencing was performed on tumor tissue. The chain carries TRBV19 and TRBJ2-7; 7 bases agree with TRBD2. CDR3 region: CASSIGLGYYEQYF. CDR3 nucleotides: TGTGCCAGTAGTATCGGACTAGGTTACTACGAGCAGTACTTC. The full variable domain, with the rest looked up from reference TRBV19 and TRBJ2-7, is DGGITQSPKYLFRKEGQNVTLSCEQNLNHDAMYWYRQDPGQGLRLIYYSQIVNDFQKGDIAEGYSVSREKKESFPLTVTSAQKNPTAFYLCASSIGLGYYEQYFGPGTRLTVT.